This T cell receptor beta chain was captured by sequencing in a study of OX40 agonist ivuxolimab in advanced cancers. On the study more broadly: Dosing consisted of intravenous ivuxolimab at 0.01 to 10 mg/kg every 2 weeks. Among those enrolled, mean age was about 63 years (range about 23 to 79) and 70% to 85% were male.

Trimming took off 5 bases at V and 7 bases at J, with 14 bases between the two ends. Germline assignment: CDR1 LNHDA and CDR2 SQIVND (reference sequence). The CDR3 totals 14 residues. Study results and limitations: Which antigen the expanded peripheral T cells recognized is unknown.

About this clone: The antigen remains unidentified.

Measured with immunoSEQ multiplex PCR; TCRdb has only the in-frame clones, and not every one. The sample holds 50,000 to 85,000 clones, around 87% seen once. This clonotype was sampled from an adult with an advanced solid tumor such as melanoma, head and neck, liver or kidney cancer. Sequencing used CD4+ or CD8+ T cells sorted from blood, obtained in a trial of the OX40 agonist ivuxolimab. J is TRBJ1-4 and V is TRBV19; D may be TRBD1 (6 bases). The CDR3, as DNA: TGTGCCAGTAGTCCCCGGGACATTGGTGAAAAACTGTTTTTT. Residues: CASSPRDIGEKLFF.